Listed below are T cell receptor beta chains from one sample, sequenced in a study of blood T cell repertoires in COVID-19. Here immunoSEQ multiplex PCR was the method, and the copy in TCRdb shows in-frame clones only, minus some. The sample has approximately 170,000 clones; around nine tenths are singletons. The sample consisted of peripheral blood. The receptors here all came from a man aged 65 to 79 with acute or convalescent COVID-19. Both conserved end residues are part of each CDR3. D genes are given only for firm matches. Not all rows give a size; the values are once, few, many and, for expanded clones, a class.

TRBD2 TRBJ2-2 TRBV4-2 . TGTGCCAGCAGCCAAGTTAGGTCGGGAGGAATGGACGGGGAGCTGTTTTTT CASSQVRSGGMDGELFF
. TRBJ2-3 TRBV19 . TGTGCCAGCTCTGTCCGGAGGCCAGATACGCAGTATTTT CASSVRRPDTQYF
. TRBJ1-6 TRBV7-2 . TGTGCCAGCAGCGCCCGGGACATCGGGAATTCACCCCTCCACTTT CASSARDIGNSPLHF
TRBD2 TRBJ2-7 TRBV27 . TGTGCCAGCAGTTTATTCGGGCTAGCGGGAGAAGGGTACGAGCAGTACTTC CASSLFGLAGEGYEQYF
TRBD2 TRBJ2-5 TRBV5-1 . TGCGCCAGCAGCGCAACACTAGCGGCGTACCAAGAGACCCAGTACTTC CASSATLAAYQETQYF
. TRBJ1-1 TRBV6-4 . TGTGCCAGCAGGAGTCATAACTTGAACACTGAAGCTTTCTTT CASRSHNLNTEAFF
. TRBJ2-7 TRBV5-6 . TGTGCCAGCAGCCCACTGATGGGAGTGGGCTCCTACGAGCAGTACTTC CASSPLMGVGSYEQYF
TRBD2 TRBJ2-1 TRBV11-3 . TGTGCCAGCAGCTTAGTGCGGGGGACCGACAATGAGCAGTTCTTC CASSLVRGTDNEQFF
TRBD1 TRBJ1-1 TRBV10-3 . TGTGCCATCAGTGGGGGGACAGGCGGCCCCTTGAACACTGAAGCTTTCTTT CAISGGTGGPLNTEAFF
TRBD1 TRBJ2-7 TRBV19 . TGTGCCAGTAGTATAGGAGGGACAGGGACATCCTACGAGCAGTACTTC CASSIGGTGTSYEQYF
. TRBJ2-1 TRBV7-9 . TGTGCCAGCATTAAGACAGGCGATTACAATGAGCAGTTCTTC CASIKTGDYNEQFF
. TRBJ2-1 TRBV18 . TGTGCCAGCTCACAGAACCGGGACTTAGACAATGAGCAGTTCTTC CASSQNRDLDNEQFF
TRBD2 TRBJ2-5 TRBV7-2 . TGTGCCAGCGGACTCCGGACTAGCGGGGGTGAGACCCAGTACTTC CASGLRTSGGETQYF
. TRBJ2-5 TRBV28 . TGTGCCAGCAGTTTTCCACAGGAGGAGACCCAGTACTTC CASSFPQEETQYF
. TRBJ2-3 TRBV6-6 . TGTGCCAGCAGTTCCAGGGTTGAAGTTGCAGATACGCAGTATTTT CASSSRVEVADTQYF
. TRBJ1-2 TRBV6-5 . TGTGCCAGCAGTTATCACGGAGACTATGGCTACACCTTC CASSYHGDYGYTF
. TRBJ1-2 TRBV5-1 few TGCGCCAGCAGCTTGTTGGGGGCGTCCTATGGCTACACCTTC CASSLLGASYGYTF
TRBD1 TRBJ2-3 TRBV5-5 . TGTGCCAGCAGCCTACAGGGGGCTCCTAGCACAGATACGCAGTATTTT CASSLQGAPSTDTQYF
. TRBJ2-3 TRBV9 . TGTGCCAGCAGCGTATACGTGGCCTCTAGCACAGATACGCAGTATTTT CASSVYVASSTDTQYF
. TRBJ1-4 TRBV28 . TGTGCCAGCAGTTTACAGGGGCCTGAAAAACTGTTTTTT CASSLQGPEKLFF
. TRBJ1-6 TRBV2 few TGTGCCAGCAGTGTCCGCATCGCGGAGTCACCCCTCCACTTT CASSVRIAESPLHF
. TRBJ2-2 TRBV25-1 . TGTGCCAGCAGTGATCGCCAGGGTGGCACCGGGGAGCTGTTTTTT CASSDRQGGTGELFF